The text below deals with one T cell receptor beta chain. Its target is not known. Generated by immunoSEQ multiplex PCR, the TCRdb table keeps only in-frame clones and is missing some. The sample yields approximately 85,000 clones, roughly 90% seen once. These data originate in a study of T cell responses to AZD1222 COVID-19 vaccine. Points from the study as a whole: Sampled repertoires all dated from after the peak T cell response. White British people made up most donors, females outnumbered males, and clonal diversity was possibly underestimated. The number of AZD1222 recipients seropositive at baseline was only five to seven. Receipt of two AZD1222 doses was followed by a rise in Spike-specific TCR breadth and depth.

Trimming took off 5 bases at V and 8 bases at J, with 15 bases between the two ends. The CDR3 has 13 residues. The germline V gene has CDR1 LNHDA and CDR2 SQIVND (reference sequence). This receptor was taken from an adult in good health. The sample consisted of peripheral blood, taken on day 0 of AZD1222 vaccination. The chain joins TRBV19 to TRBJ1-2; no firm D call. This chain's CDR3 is CASSPLAGHGYTF. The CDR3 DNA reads TGTGCCAGTAGTCCCCTAGCAGGTCACGGCTACACCTTC.